This T cell receptor beta chain originates from a study of blood T cell repertoires in COVID-19. Study summary: T cells, B-cell-depleted T cells, or PBMCs supplied cDNA or gDNA.

In the study's own analysis: Amplification from reference gene primers served as the basis for estimated nucleated cell counts. The table came from immunoSEQ multiplex PCR; TCRdb's copy has only in-frame clones and leaves some out. V and J calls and clone size follow that table, whereas D and trimming were derived from the DNA. The sample comprises 150,000 or so clones, over 70% of which are singletons, and roughly 2.9% rests with the top ten. This clone was observed once. V was shortened by 6 bases and J by 1 base, with 12 bases between the two germline ends. Germline V gives CDR1 LNHDA, CDR2 SQIVND (reference sequence). CDR3 size: 14 residues.

The chain employs TRBV19 and TRBJ1-1; D may be TRBD1 (6 bases). The sequencing sample was made of peripheral blood. The source of this sequence is a woman between 55 and 75 years old with acute or convalescent COVID-19. The CDR3 DNA reads as TGTGCCAGTAGCTGGGACACCCAGAACACTGAAGCTTTCTTT. This sequence encodes CASSWDTQNTEAFF.